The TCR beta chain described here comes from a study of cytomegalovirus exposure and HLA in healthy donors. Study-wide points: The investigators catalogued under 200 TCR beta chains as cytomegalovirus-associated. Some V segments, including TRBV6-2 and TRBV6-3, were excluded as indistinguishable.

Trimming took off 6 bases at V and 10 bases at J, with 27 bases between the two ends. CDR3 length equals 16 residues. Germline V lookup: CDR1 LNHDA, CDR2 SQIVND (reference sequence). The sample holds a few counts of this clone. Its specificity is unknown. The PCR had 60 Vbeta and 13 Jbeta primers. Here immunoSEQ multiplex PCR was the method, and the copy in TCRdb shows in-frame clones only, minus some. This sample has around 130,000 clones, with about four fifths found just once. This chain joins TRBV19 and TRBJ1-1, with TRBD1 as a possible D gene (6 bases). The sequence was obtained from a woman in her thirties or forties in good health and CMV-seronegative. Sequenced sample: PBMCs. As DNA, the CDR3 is TGTGCCAGTAGGGGCTTCGGGACATTACGGGGTTACGGAGCTTTCTTT. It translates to CASRGFGTLRGYGAFF. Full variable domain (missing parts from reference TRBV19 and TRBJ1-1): DGGITQSPKYLFRKEGQNVTLSCEQNLNHDAMYWYRQDPGQGLRLIYYSQIVNDFQKGDIAEGYSVSREKKESFPLTVTSAQKNPTAFYLCASRGFGTLRGYGAFFGQGTRLTVV.